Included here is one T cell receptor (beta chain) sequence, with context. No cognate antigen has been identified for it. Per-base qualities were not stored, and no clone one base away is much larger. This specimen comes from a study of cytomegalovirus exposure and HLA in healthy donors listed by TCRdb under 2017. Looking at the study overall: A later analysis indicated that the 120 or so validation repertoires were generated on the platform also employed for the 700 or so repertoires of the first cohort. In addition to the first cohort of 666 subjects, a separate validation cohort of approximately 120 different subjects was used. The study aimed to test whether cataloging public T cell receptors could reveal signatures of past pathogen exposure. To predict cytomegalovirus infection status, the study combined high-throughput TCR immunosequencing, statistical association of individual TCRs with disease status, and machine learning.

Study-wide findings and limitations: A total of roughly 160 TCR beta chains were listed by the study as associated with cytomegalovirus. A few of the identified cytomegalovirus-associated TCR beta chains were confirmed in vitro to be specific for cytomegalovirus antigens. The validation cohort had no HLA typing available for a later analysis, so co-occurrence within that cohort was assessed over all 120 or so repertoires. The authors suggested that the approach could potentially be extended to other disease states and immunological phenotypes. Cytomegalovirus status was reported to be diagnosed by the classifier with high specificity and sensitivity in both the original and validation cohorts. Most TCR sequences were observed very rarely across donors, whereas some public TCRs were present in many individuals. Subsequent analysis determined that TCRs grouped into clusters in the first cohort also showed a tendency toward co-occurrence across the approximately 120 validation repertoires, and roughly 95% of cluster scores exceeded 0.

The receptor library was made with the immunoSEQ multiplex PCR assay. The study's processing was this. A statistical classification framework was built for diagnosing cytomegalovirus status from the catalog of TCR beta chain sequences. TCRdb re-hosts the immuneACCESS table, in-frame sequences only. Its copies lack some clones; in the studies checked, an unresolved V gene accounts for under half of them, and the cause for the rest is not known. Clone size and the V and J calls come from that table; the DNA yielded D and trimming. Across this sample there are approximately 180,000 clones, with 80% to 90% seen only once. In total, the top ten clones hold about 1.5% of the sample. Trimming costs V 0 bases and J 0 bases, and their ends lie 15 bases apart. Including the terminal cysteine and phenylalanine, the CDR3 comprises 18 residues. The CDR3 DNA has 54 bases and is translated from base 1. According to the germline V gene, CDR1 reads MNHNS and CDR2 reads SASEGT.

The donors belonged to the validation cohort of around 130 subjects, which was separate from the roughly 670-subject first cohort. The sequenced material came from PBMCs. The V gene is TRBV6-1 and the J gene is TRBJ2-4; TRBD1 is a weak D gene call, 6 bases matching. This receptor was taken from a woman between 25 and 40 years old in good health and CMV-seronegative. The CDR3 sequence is CASSEAFRTALAKNIQYF. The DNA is TGTGCCAGCAGTGAAGCCTTCAGGACAGCTCTAGCCAAAAACATTCAGTACTTC.